This T cell receptor (beta chain) was profiled in a study of blood T cell repertoires in COVID-19. The wider study: T cells, B-cell-depleted T cells, or PBMCs supplied cDNA or gDNA.

Trimming removed 6 bases at V and 5 bases at J, with 11 bases between. The CDR3 loop spans 13 amino acids. The germline V gene has CDR1 MNHNY and CDR2 SVGAGI (reference sequence). In its sample, this clone was seen once. Per the authors' pipeline: Nucleated cell counts were estimated from reference gene primer amplification. TCRdb's table, derived via immunoSEQ multiplex PCR, lists solely in-frame clones and lacks some. V and J calls and clone size are given by that table; D and trimming were obtained from the DNA. Here the sample spans 300,000 to 350,000 clones, around nine tenths being singletons. Sequencing was carried out using peripheral blood. This TCR derives from a woman in her 30s with COVID-19, enrolled during active disease. The chain recombines TRBV6-6 with TRBJ1-5, with D perhaps TRBD1 (6 bases). The CDR3 is CASRKPGDQPQHF. DNA for the CDR3: TGTGCCAGCAGAAAACCAGGGGATCAGCCCCAGCATTTT.